The 2 T cell receptor beta chains reported below all come from one sample, sequenced in a study of early T cells in non-severe SARS-CoV-2 infection. TCRdb called the 5' RACE reads again in MiXCR, with one record for every CDR3 protein. The data hold tens of thousands of distinct CDR3 sequences, with roughly 4.2% observed a single time. The sequenced material came from whole blood. The origin of the receptors is an adult who was a healthcare worker with PCR-confirmed SARS-CoV-2 infection or an uninfected control (not recorded which).

In this sample, this clonotype turned up many times. At one end, the junction sequence differs from germline, possibly due to a read error. V is TRBV18 and J is TRBJ2-6; weak D call: TRBD1 (6 bases). There are 18 residues in the CDR3. Germline CDR1 reads KGHSH; CDR2 reads LQKENI. The CDR3 bases are TGTGCCAGCTCAGCCCTAAACAGGGATAGCTCTGGGGCCAACGTCCTGATTTTC. It translates to CASSALNRDSSGANVLIF.

This clonotype was detected many times. V is TRBV6-6 and J is TRBJ2-3, with TRBD2 as a possible D gene (5 bases). The CDR3 consists of 14 residues. CDR1 and CDR2 (germline): MNHNY, SVGAGI (reference sequence). V was pared by 3 bases and J by 0 bases, with 7 bases between. For the CDR3, the DNA is TGTGCCAGCAGTTATAGCGAGAGCACAGATACGCAGTATTTT. It encodes CASSYSESTDTQYF.